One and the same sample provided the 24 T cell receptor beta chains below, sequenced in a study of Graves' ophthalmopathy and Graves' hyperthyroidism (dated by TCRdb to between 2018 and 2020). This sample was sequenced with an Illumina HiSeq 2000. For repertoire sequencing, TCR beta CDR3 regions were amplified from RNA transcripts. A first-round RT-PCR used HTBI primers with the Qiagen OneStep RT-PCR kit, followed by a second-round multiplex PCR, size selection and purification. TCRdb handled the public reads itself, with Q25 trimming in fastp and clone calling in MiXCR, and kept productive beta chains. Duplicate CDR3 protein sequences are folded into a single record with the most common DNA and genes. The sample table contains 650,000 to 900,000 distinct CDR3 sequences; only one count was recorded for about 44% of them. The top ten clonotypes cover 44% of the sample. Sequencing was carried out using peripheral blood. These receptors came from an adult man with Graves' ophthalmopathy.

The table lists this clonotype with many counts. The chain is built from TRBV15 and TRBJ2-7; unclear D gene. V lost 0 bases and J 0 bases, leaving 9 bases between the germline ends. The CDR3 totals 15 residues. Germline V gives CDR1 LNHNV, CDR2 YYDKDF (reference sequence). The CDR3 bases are TGTGCCACCAGCAGAGATTTGACGAACTCCTACGAGCAGTACTTC. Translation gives CATSRDLTNSYEQYF.

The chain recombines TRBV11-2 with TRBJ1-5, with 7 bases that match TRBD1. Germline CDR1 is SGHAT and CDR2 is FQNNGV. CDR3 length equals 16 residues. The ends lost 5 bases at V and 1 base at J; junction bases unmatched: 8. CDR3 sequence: CASSASSDRSNQPQHF. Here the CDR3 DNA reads TGTGCCAGCAGCGCTTCCTCGGACAGGAGCAATCAGCCCCAGCATTTT.

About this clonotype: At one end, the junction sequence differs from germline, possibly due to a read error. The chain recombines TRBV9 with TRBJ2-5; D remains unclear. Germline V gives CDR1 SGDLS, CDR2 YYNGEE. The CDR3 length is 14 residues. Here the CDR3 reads CASSVVPDPEIQYF. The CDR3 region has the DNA TGTGCCAGCAGCGTAGTTCCGGATCCGGAGATCCAGTACTTC.

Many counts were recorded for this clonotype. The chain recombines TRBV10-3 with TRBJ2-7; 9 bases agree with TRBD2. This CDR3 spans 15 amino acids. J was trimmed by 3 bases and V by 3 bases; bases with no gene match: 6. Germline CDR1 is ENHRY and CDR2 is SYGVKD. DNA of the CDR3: TGTGCCATCAGTGATATAGCGGGAGAGAACTACGAGCAGTACTTC. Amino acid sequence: CAISDIAGENYEQYF.

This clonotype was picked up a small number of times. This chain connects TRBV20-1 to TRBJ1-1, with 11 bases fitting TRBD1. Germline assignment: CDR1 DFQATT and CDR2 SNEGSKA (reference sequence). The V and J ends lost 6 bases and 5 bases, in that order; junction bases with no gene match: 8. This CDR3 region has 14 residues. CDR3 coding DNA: TGCAGTGCGCAGGTCGGACAGGGGGCGACTGAAGCTTTCTTT. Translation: CSAQVGQGATEAFF.

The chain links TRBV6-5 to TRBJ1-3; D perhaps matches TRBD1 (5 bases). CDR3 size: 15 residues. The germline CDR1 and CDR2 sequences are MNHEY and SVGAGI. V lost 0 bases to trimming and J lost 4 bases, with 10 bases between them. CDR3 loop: CASSYSGSGGNTIYF. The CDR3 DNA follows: TGTGCCAGCAGTTACTCGGGATCAGGGGGAAACACCATATATTTT.

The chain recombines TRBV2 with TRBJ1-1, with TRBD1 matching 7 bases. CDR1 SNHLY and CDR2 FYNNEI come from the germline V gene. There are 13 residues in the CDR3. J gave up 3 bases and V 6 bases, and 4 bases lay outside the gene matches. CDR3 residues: CASRDTGDTEAFF. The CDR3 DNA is TGTGCCAGCAGAGATACAGGGGACACTGAAGCTTTCTTT.

The CDR3 region is CASSTRGTGKKQETQYF. The CDR3 DNA reads TGTGCCAGCAGCACGCGAGGGACAGGGAAAAAACAAGAGACCCAGTACTTC. The chain has TRBV7-9 and TRBJ2-5; 9 bases line up with TRBD1. This CDR3 comprises 17 residues. CDR1 is SEHNR, CDR2 FQNEAQ, per germline (reference sequence). Trimming took 5 bases from V and 2 from J; bases not matched to a gene: 12. Variable domain in full (rest from reference TRBV7-9 and TRBJ2-5): DTGVSQNPRHKITKRGQNVTFRCDPISEHNRLYWYRQTLGQGPEFLTYFQNEAQLEKSRLLSDRFSAERPKGSFSTLEIQRTEQGDSAMYLCASSTRGTGKKQETQYFGPGTRLLVL.

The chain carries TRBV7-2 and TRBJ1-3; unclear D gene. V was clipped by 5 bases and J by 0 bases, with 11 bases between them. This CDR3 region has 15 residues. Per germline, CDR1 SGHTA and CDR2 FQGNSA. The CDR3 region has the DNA TGTGCCAGCAGCCCAGCCGCGGCCTCTGGAAACACCATATATTTT. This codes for CASSPAAASGNTIYF.

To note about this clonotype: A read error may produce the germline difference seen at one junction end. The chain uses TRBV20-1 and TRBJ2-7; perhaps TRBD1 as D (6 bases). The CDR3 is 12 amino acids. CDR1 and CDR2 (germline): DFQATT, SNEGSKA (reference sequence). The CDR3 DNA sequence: TGCAGTGCCCACACAGGGACCTACGAGCAGTGCTTC. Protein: CSAHTGTYEQCF.

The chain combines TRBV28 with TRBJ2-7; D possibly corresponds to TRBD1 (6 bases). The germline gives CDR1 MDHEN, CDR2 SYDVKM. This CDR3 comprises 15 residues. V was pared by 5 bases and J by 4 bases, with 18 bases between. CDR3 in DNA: TGTGCCAGCAGTCCGCCCGGTAACAGGGTGTACGAGCAGTACTTC. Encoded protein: CASSPPGNRVYEQYF.

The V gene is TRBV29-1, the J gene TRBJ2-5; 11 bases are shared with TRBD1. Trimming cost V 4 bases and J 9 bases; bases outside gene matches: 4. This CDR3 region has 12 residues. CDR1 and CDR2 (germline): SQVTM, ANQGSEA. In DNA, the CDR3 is TGCAGCGTTGGGACAGGGGGCCTGCCCCAGTACTTC. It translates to CSVGTGGLPQYF.

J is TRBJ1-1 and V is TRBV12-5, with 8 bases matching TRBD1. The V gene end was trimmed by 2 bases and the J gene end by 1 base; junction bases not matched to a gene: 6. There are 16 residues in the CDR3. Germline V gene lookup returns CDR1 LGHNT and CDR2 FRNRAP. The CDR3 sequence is CASGLTLDRENTEAFF. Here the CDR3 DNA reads TGTGCTAGTGGTTTGACATTGGACAGGGAGAACACTGAAGCTTTCTTT.

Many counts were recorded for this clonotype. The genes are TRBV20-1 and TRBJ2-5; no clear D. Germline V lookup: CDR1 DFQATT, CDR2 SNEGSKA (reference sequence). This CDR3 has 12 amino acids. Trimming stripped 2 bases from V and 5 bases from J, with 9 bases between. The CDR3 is CSARLGIETQYF. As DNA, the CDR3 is TGCAGTGCTAGATTGGGAATCGAGACCCAGTACTTC.

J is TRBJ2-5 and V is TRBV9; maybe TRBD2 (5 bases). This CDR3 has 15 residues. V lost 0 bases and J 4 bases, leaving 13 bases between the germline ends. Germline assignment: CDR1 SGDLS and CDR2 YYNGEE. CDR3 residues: CASSVAPGSGETQYF. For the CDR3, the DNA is TGTGCCAGCAGCGTAGCTCCGGGGTCAGGAGAGACCCAGTACTTC. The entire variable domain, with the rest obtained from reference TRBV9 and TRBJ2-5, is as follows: DSGVTQTPKHLITATGQRVTLRCSPRSGDLSVYWYQQSLDQGLQFLIQYYNGEERAKGNILERFSAQQFPDLHSELNLSSLELGDSALYFCASSVAPGSGETQYFGPGTRLLVL.

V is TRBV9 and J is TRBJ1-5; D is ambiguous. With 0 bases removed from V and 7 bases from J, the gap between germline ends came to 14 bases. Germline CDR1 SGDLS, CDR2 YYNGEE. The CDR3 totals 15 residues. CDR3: CASSVDEDPGQPQHF. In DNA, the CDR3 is TGTGCCAGCAGCGTAGATGAGGACCCGGGACAGCCCCAGCATTTT.

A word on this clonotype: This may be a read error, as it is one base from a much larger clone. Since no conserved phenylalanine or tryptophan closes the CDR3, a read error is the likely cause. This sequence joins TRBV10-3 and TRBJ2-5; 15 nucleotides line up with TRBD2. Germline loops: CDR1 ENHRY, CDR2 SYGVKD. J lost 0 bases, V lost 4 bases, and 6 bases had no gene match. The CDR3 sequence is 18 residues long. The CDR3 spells CAISASGTSGGHQETQYS. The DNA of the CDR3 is TGTGCCATCAGTGCTTCCGGGACTAGCGGGGGGCACCAAGAGACCCAGTACTCC.

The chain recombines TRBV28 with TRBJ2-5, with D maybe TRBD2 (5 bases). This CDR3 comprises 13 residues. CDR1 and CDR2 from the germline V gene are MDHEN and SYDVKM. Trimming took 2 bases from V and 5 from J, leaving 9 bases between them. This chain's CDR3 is CASSLLGMETQYF. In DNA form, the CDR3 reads TGTGCCAGCAGTTTACTCGGGATGGAGACCCAGTACTTC.

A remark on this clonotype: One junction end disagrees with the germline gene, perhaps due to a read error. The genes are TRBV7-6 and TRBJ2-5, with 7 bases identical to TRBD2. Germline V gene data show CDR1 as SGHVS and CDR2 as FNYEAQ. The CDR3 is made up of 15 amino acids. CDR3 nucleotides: TGTGCCAGTAGCCACCAACTAGCGAACCACGAGACCCAGTATTTC. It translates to CASSHQLANHETQYF.

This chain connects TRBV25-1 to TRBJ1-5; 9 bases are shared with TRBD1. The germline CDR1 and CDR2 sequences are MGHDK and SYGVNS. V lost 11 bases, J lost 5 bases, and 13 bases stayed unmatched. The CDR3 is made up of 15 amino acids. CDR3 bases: TGTGCCTGGAGTGGGGGGACAGGGCTAGATCAGCCCCAGCATTTT. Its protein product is CAWSGGTGLDQPQHF.

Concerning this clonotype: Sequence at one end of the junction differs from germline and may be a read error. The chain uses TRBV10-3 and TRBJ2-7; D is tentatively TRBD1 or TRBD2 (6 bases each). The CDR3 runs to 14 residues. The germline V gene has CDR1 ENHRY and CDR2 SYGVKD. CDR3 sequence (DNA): TGTGCCAGCAGTTATTTGGAGGGGGCCTACGAGCAGTACTTC. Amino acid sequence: CASSYLEGAYEQYF.

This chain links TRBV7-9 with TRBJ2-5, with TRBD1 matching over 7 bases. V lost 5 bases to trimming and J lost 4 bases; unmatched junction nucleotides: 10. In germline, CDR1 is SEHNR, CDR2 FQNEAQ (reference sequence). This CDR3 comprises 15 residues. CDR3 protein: CASSPYEGARETQYF. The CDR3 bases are TGTGCCAGCAGCCCGTACGAGGGGGCCCGAGAGACCCAGTACTTC.

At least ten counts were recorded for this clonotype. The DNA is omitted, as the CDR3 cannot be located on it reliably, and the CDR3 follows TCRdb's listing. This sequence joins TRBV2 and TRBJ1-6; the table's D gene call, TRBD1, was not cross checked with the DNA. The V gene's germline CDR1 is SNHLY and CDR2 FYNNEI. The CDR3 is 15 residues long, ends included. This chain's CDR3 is CASSSGGAGNSPLHF.

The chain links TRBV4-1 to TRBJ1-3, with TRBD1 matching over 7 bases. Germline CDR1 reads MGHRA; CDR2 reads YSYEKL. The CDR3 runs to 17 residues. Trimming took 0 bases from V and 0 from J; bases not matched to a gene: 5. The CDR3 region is CASSQEGTVISGNTIYF. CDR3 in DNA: TGCGCCAGCAGCCAAGAGGGGACAGTGATCTCTGGAAACACCATATATTTT.